These 17 T cell receptor beta chains were all obtained from the same sample, sequenced in a study of chemoradiotherapy in HPV16-positive cancers. Sequenced by immunoSEQ multiplex PCR; TCRdb stores in-frame clones only, minus some. The sample yields roughly 28,000 clones, 91% seen once. The input for sequencing was blood, taken from a patient who underwent chemoradiotherapy. Every receptor here comes from a human donor with HPV-associated anogenital cancer.

The chain employs TRBV7-8 and TRBJ1-4; a possible D gene is TRBD1 (5 bases). The germline V and J ends were trimmed by 5 bases and 2 bases, with 12 bases remaining between them. The germline gives CDR1 SGHVS, CDR2 FQNEAQ. This CDR3 is 15 amino acids long. CDR3 amino acids: CASSQGRGTNEKLFF. CDR3 nucleotides: TGTGCCAGCAGCCAAGGGCGGGGGACTAATGAAAAACTGTTTTTT.

CDR3 in amino acids: CASSLGAGANYGYTF. The DNA for the CDR3 is TGTGCCAGCAGCTTAGGGGCAGGGGCTAACTATGGCTACACCTTC. This chain joins TRBV7-2 and TRBJ1-2; tentative D call: TRBD1 (6 bases). V shed 1 base and J shed 0 bases, with 9 bases lying between them. This CDR3 has 15 amino acids. Germline CDR1 reads SGHTA; CDR2 reads FQGNSA.

The V call is TRBV6-5, the J call TRBJ2-3, with 11 bases that match TRBD2. The germline gives CDR1 MNHEY, CDR2 SVGAGI. Germline trimming cut 4 bases from V and 5 bases from J; bases unmatched to any gene: 8. The CDR3 is 16 amino acids. The CDR3 sequence is CASSSRLAGMVDTQYF. The CDR3 DNA sequence: TGTGCCAGCAGTTCCCGACTAGCGGGGATGGTAGATACGCAGTATTTT.

The chain has TRBV6-5 and TRBJ1-6; 10 bases fit TRBD1. J gave up 6 bases and V 6 bases, and 5 bases lay outside the gene matches. The CDR3 consists of 15 residues. Germline V gene sequence: CDR1 MNHEY, CDR2 SVGAGI. CDR3 in amino acids: CASRRTGGGNSPLHF. Here the CDR3 DNA reads TGTGCCAGCAGGCGGACAGGGGGTGGTAATTCACCCCTCCACTTT.

This chain links TRBV27 with TRBJ1-6; tentatively, D is TRBD1 (5 bases). The germline V and J ends were trimmed by 2 bases and 0 bases, with 17 bases remaining between them. The CDR3 runs 19 residues. CDR1 MNHEY and CDR2 SMNVEV come from the germline V gene (reference sequence). CDR3 sequence: CASSLRRAGTSSYNSPLHF. CDR3 DNA sequence: TGTGCCAGCAGTTTACGCCGAGCAGGGACGAGCTCCTATAATTCACCCCTCCACTTT.

This chain links TRBV11-1 with TRBJ2-5; 12 bases align to TRBD2. The V segment lost 1 base and the J segment 4 bases; nucleotides outside the gene matches: 10. This CDR3 has 18 amino acids. Germline V lookup: CDR1 SGHAT, CDR2 FQDESV (reference sequence). In DNA, the CDR3 is TGTGCCAGCAGCTTAGGGCTAGCGGGGGGGGGCCGCGGAGAGACCCAGTACTTC. Protein product: CASSLGLAGGGRGETQYF.

The rearrangement uses TRBV9 and TRBJ2-2; 11 nucleotides align to TRBD1. The germline V gene encodes CDR1 SGDLS and CDR2 YYNGEE. The CDR3 length is 18 residues. With V trimmed by 3 bases and J by 0 bases, 7 bases remained unmatched. DNA for the CDR3: TGTGCCAGCAGCGCCGGACAGGGGGCCCAGTCGAACACCGGGGAGCTGTTTTTT. This sequence encodes CASSAGQGAQSNTGELFF.

V and J are TRBV4-2 and TRBJ1-5; 9 nucleotides agree with TRBD1. This CDR3 contains 16 residues. Per the germline V gene, CDR1 is LGHNA and CDR2 is YNFKEQ. With 2 bases clipped from V and 7 bases from J, the junction kept 9 bases outside the gene matches. CDR3 nucleotide sequence: TGTGCCAGCAGCCAACCCGGGGGACAGGGACAGCAGCCCCAGCATTTT. It specifies CASSQPGGQGQQPQHF.

V usage is TRBV5-5 and J usage is TRBJ2-7, with a weak D call TRBD2 (5 bases). The length of the CDR3 is 12 residues. Germline CDR1 reads SGHKS; CDR2 reads YYEKEE (reference sequence). V lost 3 bases and J 3 bases, leaving 7 bases between the germline ends. This CDR3 reads CASSSAGYEQYF. The CDR3 coding sequence is TGTGCCAGCAGCTCCGCGGGCTACGAGCAGTACTTC.

The rearrangement links TRBV10-3 to TRBJ1-1, with D perhaps matching TRBD1 (5 bases). Trimming removed 10 bases from V and 1 base from J, with 19 bases in between. The CDR3 has 15 amino acids. Germline loops: CDR1 ENHRY, CDR2 SYGVKD. CDR3 in DNA: TGTGCCACAAAAACAGGCGAGACAGAGAACACTGAAGCTTTCTTT. Amino acid sequence: CATKTGETENTEAFF.

This clone turned up a few times. The chain uses TRBV5-1 and TRBJ1-2; tentatively, D is TRBD1 (5 bases). The CDR3 extends over 14 amino acids. Germline V CDR1 and CDR2: SGHRS, YFSETQ. The V end was cut by 3 bases, the J end by 2 bases, with 11 bases between. CDR3 residues: CASSSGTGNYGYTF. CDR3 bases: TGCGCCAGCAGCTCGGGGACGGGGAACTATGGCTACACCTTC.

V is TRBV19 and J is TRBJ2-2; 8 bases fit TRBD2. The CDR3 has 15 residues. The ends lost 7 bases at V and 3 bases at J; junction bases unmatched: 7. Germline V gives CDR1 LNHDA, CDR2 SQIVND (reference sequence). CDR3 region: CASTRGGVDTGELFF. The DNA for the CDR3 is TGTGCCAGTACACGGGGGGGCGTGGACACCGGGGAGCTGTTTTTT.

This chain uses TRBV6-1 with TRBJ1-1; D call uncertain. CDR1 and CDR2 from the germline V gene are MNHNS and SASEGT. Trimming removed 4 bases at V and 4 bases at J, with 7 bases between. CDR3 length equals 12 residues. The CDR3 DNA follows: TGTGCCAGCAGTGGGAGGGTCACTGAAGCTTTCTTT. Protein: CASSGRVTEAFF.

The genes are TRBV7-9 and TRBJ1-1; D ambiguous. Looked up from germline, CDR1 is SEHNR and CDR2 is FQNEAQ (reference sequence). CDR3 length: 14 residues. V was shortened by 5 bases and J by 7 bases, with 17 bases between the two germline ends. The CDR3 DNA reads as TGTGCCAGCAGCATAAACCCCACGAGCGATGAAGCTTTCTTT. It codes for CASSINPTSDEAFF.

The gene calls are TRBV7-9 and TRBJ1-2, with D unresolved. Trimming shortened V by 1 base and J by 0 bases, and 6 bases separated the two germline ends. The CDR3 covers 14 residues. Per germline, CDR1 SEHNR and CDR2 FQNEAQ (reference sequence). Written as DNA, the CDR3 is TGTGCCAGCAGCTTAGTACCAACTAACTATGGCTACACCTTC. Translating gives CASSLVPTNYGYTF.

This clone showed up just once. The genes are TRBV18 and TRBJ1-4; D is unresolved. CDR1 and CDR2 from the germline V gene are KGHSH and LQKENI. V gave up 6 bases and J gave up 6 bases, with 17 bases separating them. This CDR3 has 15 residues. CDR3 in amino acids: CASSAGPALDEKLFF. CDR3 coding DNA: TGTGCCAGCTCGGCCGGGCCTGCCCTAGATGAAAAACTGTTTTTT.

The CDR3 here is CASSQDTVAGNTGELFF. CDR3 DNA: TGTGCCAGCAGCCAAGATACGGTAGCGGGGAACACCGGGGAGCTGTTTTTT. The V call is TRBV4-2, the J call TRBJ2-2, with 7 bases fitting TRBD2. This CDR3 comprises 17 residues. V trimming: 0 bases; J trimming: 1 base; junction bases outside the gene matches: 5. Germline-derived CDR1 and CDR2 are LGHNA and YNFKEQ.